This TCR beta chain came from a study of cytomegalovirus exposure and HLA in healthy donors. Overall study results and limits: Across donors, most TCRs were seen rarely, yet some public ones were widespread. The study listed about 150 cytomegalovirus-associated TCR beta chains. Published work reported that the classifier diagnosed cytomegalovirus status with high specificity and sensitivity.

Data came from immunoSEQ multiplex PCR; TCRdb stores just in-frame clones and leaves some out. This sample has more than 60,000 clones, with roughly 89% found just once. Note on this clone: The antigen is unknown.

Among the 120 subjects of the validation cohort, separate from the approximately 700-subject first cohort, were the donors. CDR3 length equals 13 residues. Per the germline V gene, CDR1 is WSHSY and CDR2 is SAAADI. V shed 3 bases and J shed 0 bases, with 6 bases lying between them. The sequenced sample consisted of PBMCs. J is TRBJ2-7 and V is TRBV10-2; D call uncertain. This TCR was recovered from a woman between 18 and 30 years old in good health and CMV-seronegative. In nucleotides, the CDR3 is TGCGCCAGCAGTGAACAGAGCTCCTACGAGCAGTACTTC. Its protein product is CASSEQSSYEQYF.